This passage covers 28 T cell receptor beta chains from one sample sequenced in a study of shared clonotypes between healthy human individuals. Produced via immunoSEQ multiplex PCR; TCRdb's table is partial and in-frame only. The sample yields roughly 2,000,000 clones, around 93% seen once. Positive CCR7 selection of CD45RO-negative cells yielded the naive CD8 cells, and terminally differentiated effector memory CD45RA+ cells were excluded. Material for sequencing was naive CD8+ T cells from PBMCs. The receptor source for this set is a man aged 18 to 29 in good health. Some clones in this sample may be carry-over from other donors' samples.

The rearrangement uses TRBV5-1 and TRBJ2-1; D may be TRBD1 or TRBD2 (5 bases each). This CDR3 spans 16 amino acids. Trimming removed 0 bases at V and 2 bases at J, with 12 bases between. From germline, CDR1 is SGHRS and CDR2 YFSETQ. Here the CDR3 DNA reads TGCGCCAGCAGCTTGGTAATGGGGGAACCCTACAATGAGCAGTTCTTC. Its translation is CASSLVMGEPYNEQFF.

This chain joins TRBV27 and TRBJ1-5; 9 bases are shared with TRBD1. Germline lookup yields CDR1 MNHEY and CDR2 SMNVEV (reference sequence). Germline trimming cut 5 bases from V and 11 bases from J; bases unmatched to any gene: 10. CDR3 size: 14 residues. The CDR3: CASSPRDRAGSQHF. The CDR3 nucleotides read TGTGCCAGCAGTCCCCGGGACAGGGCCGGGTCCCAGCATTTT.

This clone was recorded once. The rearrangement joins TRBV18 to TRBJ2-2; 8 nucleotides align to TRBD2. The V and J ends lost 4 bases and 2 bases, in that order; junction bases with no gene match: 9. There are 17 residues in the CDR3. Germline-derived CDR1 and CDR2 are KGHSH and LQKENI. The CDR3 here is CASSQTRLALNTGELFF. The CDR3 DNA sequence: TGTGCCAGCTCACAAACCCGACTAGCGCTAAACACCGGGGAGCTGTTTTTT.

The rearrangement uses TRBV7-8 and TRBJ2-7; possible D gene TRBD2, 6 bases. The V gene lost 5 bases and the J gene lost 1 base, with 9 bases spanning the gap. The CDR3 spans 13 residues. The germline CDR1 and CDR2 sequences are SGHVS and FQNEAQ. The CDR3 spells CASSRGLSYEQYF. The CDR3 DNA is TGTGCCAGCAGCCGGGGACTTTCCTACGAGCAGTACTTC.

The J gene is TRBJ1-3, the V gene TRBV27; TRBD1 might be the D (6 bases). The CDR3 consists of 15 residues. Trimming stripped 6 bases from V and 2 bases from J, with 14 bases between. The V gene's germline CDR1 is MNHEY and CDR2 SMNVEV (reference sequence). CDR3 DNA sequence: TGTGCCAGCAGCACCACAGGGAGTGCTGGAAACACCATATATTTT. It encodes CASSTTGSAGNTIYF.

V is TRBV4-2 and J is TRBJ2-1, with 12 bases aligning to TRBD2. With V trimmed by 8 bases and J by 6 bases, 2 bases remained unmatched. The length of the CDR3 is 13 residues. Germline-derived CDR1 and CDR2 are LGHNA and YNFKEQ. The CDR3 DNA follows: TGTGCCAGCGGACTAGCGGGGACCAATGAGCAGTTCTTC. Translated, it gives CASGLAGTNEQFF.

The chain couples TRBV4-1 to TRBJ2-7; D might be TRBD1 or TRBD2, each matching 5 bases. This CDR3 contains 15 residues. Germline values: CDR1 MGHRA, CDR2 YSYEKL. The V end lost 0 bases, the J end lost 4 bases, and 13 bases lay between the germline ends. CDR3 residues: CASSQDRGTPYEQYF. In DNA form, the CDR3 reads TGCGCCAGCAGCCAAGATCGAGGGACCCCTTACGAGCAGTACTTC.

CDR3 sequence (DNA): TGTGCCAGCAGCGAACGGGGCGGGAGTAACTACGAGCAGTACTTC. It yields the protein CASSERGGSNYEQYF. The chain uses TRBV11-3 and TRBJ2-7; 7 bases match TRBD2. Germline values: CDR1 SGHNT, CDR2 YENEEA. CDR3 length equals 15 residues. V lost 5 bases to trimming and J lost 3 bases; unmatched junction nucleotides: 10.

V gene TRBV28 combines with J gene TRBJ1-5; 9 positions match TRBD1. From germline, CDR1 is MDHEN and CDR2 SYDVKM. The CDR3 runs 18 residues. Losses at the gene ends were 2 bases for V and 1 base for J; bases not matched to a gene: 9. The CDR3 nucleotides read TGTGCCAGCAGTTTACCTCGACAGGGGGGAGGGAGCAATCAGCCCCAGCATTTT. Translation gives CASSLPRQGGGSNQPQHF.

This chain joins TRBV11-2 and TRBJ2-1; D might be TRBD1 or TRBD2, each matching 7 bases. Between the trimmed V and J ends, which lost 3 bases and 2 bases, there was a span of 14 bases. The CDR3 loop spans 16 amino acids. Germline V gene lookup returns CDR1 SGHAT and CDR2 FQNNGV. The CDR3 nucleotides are TGTGCCAGCAGCTTCCAAGCGGGACAGCCCTACAATGAGCAGTTCTTC. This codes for CASSFQAGQPYNEQFF.

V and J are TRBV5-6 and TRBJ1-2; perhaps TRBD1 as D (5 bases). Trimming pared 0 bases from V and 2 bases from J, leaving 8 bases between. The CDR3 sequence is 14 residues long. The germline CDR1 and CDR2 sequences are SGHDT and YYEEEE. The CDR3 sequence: CASSLGAGNYGYTF. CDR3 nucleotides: TGTGCCAGCAGCTTGGGGGCAGGGAACTATGGCTACACCTTC.

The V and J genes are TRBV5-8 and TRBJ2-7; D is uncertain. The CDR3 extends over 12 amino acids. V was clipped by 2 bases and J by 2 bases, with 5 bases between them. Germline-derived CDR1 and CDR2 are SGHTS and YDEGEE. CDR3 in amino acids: CASSFYTYEQYF. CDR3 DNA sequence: TGTGCCAGCAGCTTTTACACCTACGAGCAGTACTTC.

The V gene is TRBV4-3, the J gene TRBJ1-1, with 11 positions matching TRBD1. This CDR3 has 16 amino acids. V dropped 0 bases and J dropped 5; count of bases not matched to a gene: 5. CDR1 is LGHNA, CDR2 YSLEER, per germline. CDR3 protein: CASSQDGTGGRTEAFF. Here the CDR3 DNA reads TGCGCCAGCAGCCAAGATGGGACAGGGGGTAGGACTGAAGCTTTCTTT.

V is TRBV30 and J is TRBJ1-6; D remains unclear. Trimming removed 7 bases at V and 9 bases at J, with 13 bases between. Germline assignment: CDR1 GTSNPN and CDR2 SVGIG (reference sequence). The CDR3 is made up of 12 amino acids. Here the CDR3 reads CALEGASSPLHF. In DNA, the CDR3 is TGTGCCTTGGAGGGAGCGAGTTCACCCCTCCACTTT.

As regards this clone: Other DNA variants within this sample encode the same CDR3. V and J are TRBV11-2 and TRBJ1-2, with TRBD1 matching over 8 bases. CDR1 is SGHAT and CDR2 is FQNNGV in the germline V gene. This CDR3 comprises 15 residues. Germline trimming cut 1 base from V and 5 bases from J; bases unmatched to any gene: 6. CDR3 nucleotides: TGTGCCAGCAGCTTAGGTCAGGGGGCTTTTTATGGCTACACCTTC. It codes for CASSLGQGAFYGYTF.

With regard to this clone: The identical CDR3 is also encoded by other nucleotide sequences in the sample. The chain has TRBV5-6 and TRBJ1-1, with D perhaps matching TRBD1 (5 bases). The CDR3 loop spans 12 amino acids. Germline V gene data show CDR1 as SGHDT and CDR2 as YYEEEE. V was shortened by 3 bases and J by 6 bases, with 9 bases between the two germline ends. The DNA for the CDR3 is TGTGCCAGCAGCTCGGGGGGGTCTGAAGCTTTCTTT. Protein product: CASSSGGSEAFF.

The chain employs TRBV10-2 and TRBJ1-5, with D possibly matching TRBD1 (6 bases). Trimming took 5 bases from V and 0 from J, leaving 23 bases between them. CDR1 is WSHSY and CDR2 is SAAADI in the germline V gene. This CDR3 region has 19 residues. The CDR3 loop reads CASSSGLWQGIYSNQPQHF. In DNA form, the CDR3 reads TGCGCCAGCAGTTCCGGGCTTTGGCAGGGGATTTATAGCAATCAGCCCCAGCATTTT.

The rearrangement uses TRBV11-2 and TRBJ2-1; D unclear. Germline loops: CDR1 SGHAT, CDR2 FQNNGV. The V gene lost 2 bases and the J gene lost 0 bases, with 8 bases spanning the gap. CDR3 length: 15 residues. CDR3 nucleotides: TGTGCCAGCAGCTTAATGATCCGCTCCTACAATGAGCAGTTCTTC. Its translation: CASSLMIRSYNEQFF.

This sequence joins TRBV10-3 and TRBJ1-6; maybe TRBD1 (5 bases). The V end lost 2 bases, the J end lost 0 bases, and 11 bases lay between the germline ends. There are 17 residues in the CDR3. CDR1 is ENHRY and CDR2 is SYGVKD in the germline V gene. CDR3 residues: CAISEAYDSSYNSPLHF. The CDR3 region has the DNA TGTGCCATCAGTGAGGCGTATGACAGCTCCTATAATTCACCCCTCCACTTT.

CDR3 DNA sequence: TGTGCCAGCAATCCAAGACCCTGGGACAGGGCTTACAATGAGCAGTTCTTC. Its protein is CASNPRPWDRAYNEQFF. V and J are TRBV27 and TRBJ2-1; 9 bases agree with TRBD1. With 7 bases clipped from V and 4 bases from J, the junction kept 14 bases outside the gene matches. Per the germline V gene, CDR1 is MNHEY and CDR2 is SMNVEV (reference sequence). CDR3 length: 17 amino acids.

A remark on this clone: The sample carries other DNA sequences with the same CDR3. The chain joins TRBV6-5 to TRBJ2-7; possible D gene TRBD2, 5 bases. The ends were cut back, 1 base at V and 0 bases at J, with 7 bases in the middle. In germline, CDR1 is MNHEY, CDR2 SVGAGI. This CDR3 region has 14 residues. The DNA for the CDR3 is TGTGCCAGCAGTTACTACGGGGACTCCTACGAGCAGTACTTC. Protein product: CASSYYGDSYEQYF.

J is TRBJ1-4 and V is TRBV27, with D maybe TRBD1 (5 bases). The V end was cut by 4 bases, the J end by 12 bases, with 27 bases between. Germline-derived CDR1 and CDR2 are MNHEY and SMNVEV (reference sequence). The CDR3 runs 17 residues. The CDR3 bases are TGTGCCAGCAGTTATTACCGGGACCCCAAAGGAGGTTTGGAACTGTTTTTT. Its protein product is CASSYYRDPKGGLELFF.

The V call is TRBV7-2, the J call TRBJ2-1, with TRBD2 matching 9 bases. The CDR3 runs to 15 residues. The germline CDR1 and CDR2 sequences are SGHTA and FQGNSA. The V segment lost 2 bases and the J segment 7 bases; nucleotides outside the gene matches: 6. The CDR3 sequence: CASSLPAGGGNEQFF. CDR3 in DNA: TGTGCCAGCAGCTTACCAGCGGGAGGAGGGAATGAGCAGTTCTTC.

In DNA form, the CDR3 reads TGTGCCAGCAGTCGGACAGGGTGGGTGGACGAGCAGTACTTC. This sequence encodes CASSRTGWVDEQYF. This chain links TRBV6-6 with TRBJ2-7; TRBD1 aligns across 8 bases. Germline V gives CDR1 MNHNY, CDR2 SVGAGI (reference sequence). The CDR3 length is 14 residues. The V and J ends lost 5 bases and 5 bases, in that order; junction bases with no gene match: 8.

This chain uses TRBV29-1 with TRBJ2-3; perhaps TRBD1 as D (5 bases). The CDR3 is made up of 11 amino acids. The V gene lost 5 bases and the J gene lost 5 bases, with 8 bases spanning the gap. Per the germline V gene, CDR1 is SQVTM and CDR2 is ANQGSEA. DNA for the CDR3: TGCAGCGTTTCAGGGTTAGATACGCAGTATTTT. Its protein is CSVSGLDTQYF.

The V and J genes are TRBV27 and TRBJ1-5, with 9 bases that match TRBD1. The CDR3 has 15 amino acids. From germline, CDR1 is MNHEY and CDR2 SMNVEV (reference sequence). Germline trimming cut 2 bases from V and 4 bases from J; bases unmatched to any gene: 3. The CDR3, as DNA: TGTGCCAGCAGTTTAATAGGGACAGGGAATCAGCCCCAGCATTTT. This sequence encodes CASSLIGTGNQPQHF.

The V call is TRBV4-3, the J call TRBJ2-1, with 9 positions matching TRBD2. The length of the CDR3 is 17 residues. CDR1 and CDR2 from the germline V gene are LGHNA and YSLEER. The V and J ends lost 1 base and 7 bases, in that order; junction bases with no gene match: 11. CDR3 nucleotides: TGCGCCAGCAGCCAAGGCGACTATAGCGGGAGTAGTAATGAGCAGTTCTTC. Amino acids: CASSQGDYSGSSNEQFF.

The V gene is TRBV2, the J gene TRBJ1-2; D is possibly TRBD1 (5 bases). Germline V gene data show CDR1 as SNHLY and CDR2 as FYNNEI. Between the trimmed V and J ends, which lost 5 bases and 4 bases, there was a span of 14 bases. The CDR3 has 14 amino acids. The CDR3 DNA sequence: TGTGCCAGCAGTCCGGGACTCCCGATCTATGGCTACACCTTC. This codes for CASSPGLPIYGYTF.